These 21 T cell receptor beta chains came from one sample sequenced in a study of lymphopenia after photon versus proton radiotherapy. Sequencing was performed with immunoSEQ multiplex PCR; in TCRdb, only in-frame clones are kept and a portion is missing. This sample has thousands of clones, with 88% found just once. This specimen consisted of peripheral blood, obtained from a patient treated with photon-based radiotherapy. The receptor source for this set is a man in his thirties or forties with gastric cancer.

This clone was seen once. The chain employs TRBV5-5 and TRBJ1-5; 7 nucleotides agree with TRBD1. There are 16 residues in the CDR3. The germline gives CDR1 SGHKS, CDR2 YYEKEE (reference sequence). The junction had 8 bases not matched to a gene; V was cut back by 4 bases and J by 1 base. This CDR3 reads CASSPTGTVSNQPQHF. The CDR3 DNA is TGTGCCAGCAGCCCAACCGGGACAGTCAGCAATCAGCCCCAGCATTTT.

V is TRBV6-1 and J is TRBJ1-2; TRBD1 matches 7 bases. CDR3 length equals 14 residues. The ends lost 7 bases at V and 3 bases at J; junction bases unmatched: 8. Germline CDR1 and CDR2: MNHNS and SASEGT. CDR3 region: CASMKQGLDYGYTF. The CDR3 coding sequence is TGTGCCAGCATGAAACAGGGGTTGGACTATGGCTACACCTTC.

The rearrangement joins TRBV10-2 to TRBJ2-2; D unclear. The germline CDR1 and CDR2 sequences are WSHSY and SAAADI. CDR3 size: 14 residues. Trimming took off 4 bases at V and 5 bases at J, with 11 bases between the two ends. Here the CDR3 DNA reads TGCGCCAGCAGTGGCTTCGGGTTGACCGGGGAGCTGTTTTTT. As protein: CASSGFGLTGELFF.

V is TRBV7-2 and J is TRBJ1-4; TRBD1 matches 7 bases. J was trimmed by 6 bases and V by 3 bases; bases with no gene match: 4. Germline CDR1 reads SGHTA; CDR2 reads FQGNSA. This CDR3 contains 14 residues. The CDR3 sequence is CASSFSGTDEKLFF. CDR3 nucleotide sequence: TGTGCCAGCAGCTTTTCCGGGACAGATGAAAAACTGTTTTTT. Variable domain in full (rest from reference TRBV7-2 and TRBJ1-4): GAGVSQSPSNKVTEKGKDVELRCDPISGHTALYWYRQSLGQGLEFLIYFQGNSAPDKSGLPSDRFSAERTGGSVSTLTIQRTQQEDSAVYLCASSFSGTDEKLFFGSGTQLSVL.

The rearrangement links TRBV7-3 to TRBJ2-3, with D uncertain. The CDR3 has 13 amino acids. CDR1 SGHTA and CDR2 FQGTGA come from the germline V gene. V shed 0 bases and J shed 3 bases, with 4 bases lying between them. CDR3 region: CASSLTGTDTQYF. The CDR3 bases are TGTGCCAGCAGCTTAACCGGGACAGATACGCAGTATTTT.

The chain recombines TRBV7-9 with TRBJ1-3; the D is unclear. V was cut by 3 bases and J by 2 bases, with 2 bases left in between. The length of the CDR3 is 12 residues. Germline V gene lookup returns CDR1 SEHNR and CDR2 FQNEAQ (reference sequence). CDR3: CASSFPGNTIYF. DNA of the CDR3: TGTGCCAGCAGCTTTCCTGGAAACACCATATATTTT. The variable domain in full, with the rest retrieved from reference TRBV7-9 and TRBJ1-3, is DTGVSQNPRHKITKRGQNVTFRCDPISEHNRLYWYRQTLGQGPEFLTYFQNEAQLEKSRLLSDRFSAERPKGSFSTLEIQRTEQGDSAMYLCASSFPGNTIYFGEGSWLTVV.

This sequence joins TRBV11-1 and TRBJ1-1, with D possibly being TRBD1 (6 bases). Germline values: CDR1 SGHAT, CDR2 FQDESV (reference sequence). Trimming removed 5 bases from V and 5 bases from J, with 15 bases in between. This CDR3 is 14 amino acids long. The CDR3 region has the DNA TGTGCCAGCAGCACAGAAGGGGGGTGGACTGAAGCTTTCTTT. Translated, it gives CASSTEGGWTEAFF.

The CDR3 DNA follows: TGTGCCAGCAGCTTTCGCTGGGGCACAGATACGCAGTATTTT. It translates to CASSFRWGTDTQYF. The chain uses TRBV5-5 and TRBJ2-3; D unclear. This CDR3 spans 14 amino acids. Trimming shortened V by 2 bases and J by 1 base, and 8 bases separated the two germline ends. The germline V gene encodes CDR1 SGHKS and CDR2 YYEKEE (reference sequence).

This clone was counted only a few times. The J gene is TRBJ1-1, the V gene TRBV5-1, with 10 bases aligning to TRBD1. The CDR3 covers 14 residues. Germline assignment: CDR1 SGHRS and CDR2 YFSETQ. The J segment lost 5 bases and the V segment lost 4 bases, leaving 5 bases of the junction unmatched. DNA of the CDR3: TGCGCCAGCAGCCAGACAGGGGGCGAGACTGAAGCTTTCTTT. It encodes CASSQTGGETEAFF.

The chain links TRBV7-9 to TRBJ1-1; D unclear. The ends were cut back, 8 bases at V and 4 bases at J, with 5 bases in the middle. The CDR3 extends over 10 amino acids. Germline V lookup: CDR1 SEHNR, CDR2 FQNEAQ (reference sequence). The CDR3 reads CASQSTEAFF. The CDR3 DNA reads as TGTGCCAGCCAAAGCACTGAAGCTTTCTTT.

This clone was seen only a few times. The chain joins TRBV7-6 to TRBJ1-1; 7 bases are shared with TRBD1. This CDR3 is built from 14 residues. Germline V lookup: CDR1 SGHVS, CDR2 FNYEAQ. V shed 5 bases and J 2 bases; nucleotides not matched to a gene: 5. The CDR3 DNA is TGTGCCAGCAGCCCCGGGACAGCAAACACTGAAGCTTTCTTT. Translating it yields CASSPGTANTEAFF.

CDR3 sequence reads: CASFAHYGYTF. The CDR3 coding sequence is TGTGCCAGCTTCGCCCACTATGGCTACACCTTC. The chain is built from TRBV6-9 and TRBJ1-2, with D unclear. Trimming shortened V by 8 bases and J by 3 bases, and 7 bases separated the two germline ends. Per germline, CDR1 MNHGY and CDR2 SVAAGI. The CDR3 extends over 11 amino acids.

This chain joins TRBV7-3 and TRBJ2-3; 14 positions agree with TRBD2. This CDR3 contains 16 residues. Germline CDR1 and CDR2: SGHTA and FQGTGA. V shed 5 bases, J shed 5 bases, and the junction held 6 bases outside the gene matches. CDR3 in amino acids: CASSPGTSGRLDTQYF. DNA for the CDR3: TGTGCCAGCAGCCCCGGGACTAGCGGGAGATTAGATACGCAGTATTTT. The entire variable domain, with the rest obtained from reference TRBV7-3 and TRBJ2-3, is as follows: GAGVSQTPSNKVTEKGKYVELRCDPISGHTALYWYRQSLGQGPEFLIYFQGTGAADDSGLPNDRFFAVRPEGSVSTLKIQRTERGDSAVYLCASSPGTSGRLDTQYFGPGTRLTVL.

The V gene is TRBV11-1, the J gene TRBJ2-2; no reliable D call. This CDR3 has 15 residues. V was cut by 1 base and J by 9 bases, with 15 bases left in between. Germline V gene data show CDR1 as SGHAT and CDR2 as FQDESV (reference sequence). The CDR3 DNA reads TGTGCCAGCAGCTTAGACATGGGTAATAGGTGGGAGCTGTTTTTT. Translation gives CASSLDMGNRWELFF.

The V call is TRBV5-1, the J call TRBJ2-5; a possible D gene is TRBD1 (6 bases). The CDR3 contains 14 residues. Trimming left V 0 bases short and J 0 bases short, with 6 bases between. Germline V lookup: CDR1 SGHRS, CDR2 YFSETQ. The CDR3 protein is CASSLGQDQETQYF. CDR3 in DNA: TGCGCCAGCAGCTTGGGACAGGACCAAGAGACCCAGTACTTC.

The chain has TRBV5-8 and TRBJ1-2, with 7 bases that match TRBD1. Unmatched junction bases numbered 8, after V lost 1 base and J lost 5 bases. This CDR3 has 15 amino acids. The V gene's germline CDR1 is SGHTS and CDR2 YDEGEE. CDR3 nucleotide sequence: TGTGCCAGCAGCTTGCTTATCGGGACAGCTTATGGCTACACCTTC. Translating it yields CASSLLIGTAYGYTF.

As DNA, the CDR3 is TGTGCCAGCAGGGGGGGAAGCAATCAGCCCCAGCATTTT. Encoded protein: CASRGGSNQPQHF. The chain employs TRBV6-5 and TRBJ1-5; weak D call: TRBD1 (5 bases). The CDR3 covers 13 residues. CDR1 and CDR2 (germline): MNHEY, SVGAGI. Trimming pared 6 bases from V and 1 base from J, leaving 7 bases between.

The genes are TRBV28 and TRBJ2-7, with D uncertain. The germline CDR1 and CDR2 sequences are MDHEN and SYDVKM. V was trimmed by 10 bases and J by 0 bases, leaving 10 bases between them. The CDR3 sequence is 12 residues long. CDR3: CATKTSSYEQYF. The CDR3 DNA follows: TGTGCCACCAAGACGAGCTCCTACGAGCAGTACTTC.

This clone was observed a few times. This rearrangement joins TRBV18 to TRBJ2-1; 9 nucleotides line up with TRBD2. J lost 7 bases, V lost 0 bases, and 4 bases had no gene match. The CDR3 covers 15 residues. In germline, CDR1 is KGHSH, CDR2 LQKENI. CDR3 residues: CASSPPSGRENEQFF. The CDR3 bases are TGTGCCAGCTCACCACCTAGCGGGAGAGAGAATGAGCAGTTCTTC.

The V gene is TRBV16, the J gene TRBJ1-2; D not certain. The CDR3 consists of 13 residues. Looked up from germline, CDR1 is KGHSY and CDR2 is FQNENV. V was clipped by 2 bases and J by 2 bases, with 6 bases between them. The CDR3 DNA sequence: TGTGCCAGCAGCCAAATGGAAAACTATGGCTACACCTTC. It yields the protein CASSQMENYGYTF. Drawing the rest from reference TRBV16 and TRBJ1-2, the complete variable domain is GEEVAQTPKHLVRGEGQKAKLYCAPIKGHSYVFWYQQVLKNEFKFLISFQNENVFDETGMPKERFSAKCLPNSPCSLEIQATKLEDSAVYFCASSQMENYGYTFGSGTRLTVV.

The table lists this clone with a count of one. The CDR3 DNA sequence: TGCGCCAGCAGCTTGGGAACTAGCGGGAGGGTAGAGACCCAGTACTTC. Encoded protein: CASSLGTSGRVETQYF. The J gene is TRBJ2-5, the V gene TRBV5-1; 13 nucleotides match TRBD2. CDR3 length: 16 residues. Germline V gene sequence: CDR1 SGHRS, CDR2 YFSETQ. V lost 0 bases, J lost 4 bases, and 3 bases stayed unmatched.